This is a list of T cell receptor beta chains from one sample in a study of cytomegalovirus exposure and HLA in healthy donors. Using immunoSEQ multiplex PCR, the repertoire was profiled, and TCRdb retains in-frame clones only, with some absent. Of 90,000 to 130,000 clones listed, approximately 80% are singletons. Sequencing was carried out using PBMCs. The receptors stem from a man younger than 40 in good health and CMV-seropositive. CDR3s include the opening cysteine and the closing phenylalanine or tryptophan. A D gene is named only where the DNA matches it firmly. Size is stated for part of the rows, as once, few or many counts, or as a class when the clone is expanded.

size	V	D	J	length	DNA	CDR3
-	TRBV28	-	TRBJ1-3	15	TGTGCCAGCAGTTATTTAGAGGGGGCTGGAAACACCATATATTTT	CASSYLEGAGNTIYF
-	TRBV7-3	TRBD1	TRBJ2-2	16	TGTGCCAGCAGCTTAAGGGGGACAGGGGTTCCCGGGGAGCTGTTTTTT	CASSLRGTGVPGELFF
-	TRBV2	TRBD2	TRBJ2-1	12	TGTGCCAGCAGATCAGCGGGGATTGAGCAGTTCTTC	CASRSAGIEQFF
-	TRBV12-5	-	TRBJ1-2	14	TGTGCTAGTGGTTATGGACAGACTTCTTATGGCTACACCTTC	CASGYGQTSYGYTF
-	TRBV19	TRBD1	TRBJ1-6	17	TGTGCCAGTATGCCACGAAAGGGGGCTACCTATAATTCACCCCTCCACTTT	CASMPRKGATYNSPLHF
-	TRBV28	-	TRBJ2-2	15	TGTGCCAGCAGTTTACCAACAGGGATGACCGGGGAGCTGTTTTTT	CASSLPTGMTGELFF
-	TRBV5-4	TRBD2	TRBJ2-1	12	TGTGCCAGCACTACTAGCGAAGATGAGCAGTTCTTC	CASTTSEDEQFF
-	TRBV4-2	TRBD1	TRBJ2-1	15	TGTGCCAGCAGCCAAGTAGCAGGGGGTGACAATGAGCAGTTCTTC	CASSQVAGGDNEQFF
-	TRBV19	-	TRBJ1-5	15	TGTGCCAGTGCCTCGGGGGGACGTGGCAATCAGCCCCAGCATTTT	CASASGGRGNQPQHF
few	TRBV25-1	-	TRBJ1-1	15	TGTGCCAGCAGTGGCGGGTCATTAGCGAACACTGAAGCTTTCTTT	CASSGGSLANTEAFF
few	TRBV19	TRBD1	TRBJ1-3	15	TGTGCCAGCGCTACAGGGGTGAGCTCTGGAAACACCATATATTTT	CASATGVSSGNTIYF
once	TRBV30	TRBD1	TRBJ2-3	15	TGTGCCTGGAACTCGGACAGGGGGGGCCAAGTTACGCAGTATTTT	CAWNSDRGGQVTQYF
-	TRBV6-5	-	TRBJ1-2	13	TGTGCCAGCACTAGGAGACAGGAGGAGGGCTACACCTTC	CASTRRQEEGYTF
-	TRBV19	TRBD2	TRBJ2-1	13	TGTGCCAGTAGAGCGGGGGGGCGGAATGAGCAGTTCTTC	CASRAGGRNEQFF
-	TRBV5-1	-	TRBJ1-2	13	TGCGCCAGCAGGCCAGGACAGACCTATGGCTACACCTTC	CASRPGQTYGYTF
few	TRBV7-2	-	TRBJ1-2	13	TGTGCCAGCAGCCCCGGACAGACCTATGGCTACACCTTC	CASSPGQTYGYTF
-	TRBV6-5	TRBD2	TRBJ2-1	15	TGTGCCAGCAGCAAGGGACTAGCGGGAGTCAATGAGCAGTTCTTC	CASSKGLAGVNEQFF
-	TRBV27	-	TRBJ2-5	14	TGTGCCAGCGGGATAGGACAGATACAAGAGACCCAGTACTTC	CASGIGQIQETQYF
-	TRBV7-9	-	TRBJ1-1	15	TGTGCCAGCAGCTTTTGGGAGGATGGGAACACTGAAGCTTTCTTT	CASSFWEDGNTEAFF
-	TRBV18	TRBD1	TRBJ1-1	12	TGTGCCAGCTCACAGGGGACAGGTGAAGCTTTCTTT	CASSQGTGEAFF
-	TRBV6-5	TRBD1	TRBJ1-2	13	TGTGCCAGCAGGTTCAGGGGGCAAGGAGGCTACACCTTC	CASRFRGQGGYTF
-	TRBV18	-	TRBJ2-7	12	TGTGCCAGCTCATTCAGGGGTGGCGAGCAGTACTTC	CASSFRGGEQYF
-	TRBV10-2	-	TRBJ2-7	14	TGCGCCAGCAGTGAGTCGAGGGTTTCCTACGAGCAGTACTTC	CASSESRVSYEQYF
-	TRBV6-5	-	TRBJ1-4	14	TGTGCCAGCAGCCCCGGCGACTGGGATGAAAAACTGTTTTTT	CASSPGDWDEKLFF
-	TRBV21-1	-	TRBJ2-4	21	TGTGCCAGCAGCATAGAGGGCCTCGGACTAGCGGGGACTAAGGCCAAAAACATTCAGTACTTC	CASSIEGLGLAGTKAKNIQYF
-	TRBV5-1	-	TRBJ2-1	16	TGCGCCAGCAGCTTTTCGGCGGGCGGGCTTTACAATGAGCAGTTCTTC	CASSFSAGGLYNEQFF
few	TRBV5-1	-	TRBJ2-1	17	TGCGCCAGCAGCTTATGGAGCGGAGACGCCTCCTACAATGAGCAGTTCTTC	CASSLWSGDASYNEQFF
-	TRBV4-1	TRBD2	TRBJ2-5	19	TGCGCCAGCAGTCTTTCCCCGGGACTAGCGGGAGGGTTTACAGAGACCCAGTACTTC	CASSLSPGLAGGFTETQYF
-	TRBV5-3	TRBD1	TRBJ1-2	16	TGTGCCAGAATTTCCCGGGACAGGGGGCGCGACTATGGCTACACCTTC	CARISRDRGRDYGYTF
-	TRBV29-1	-	TRBJ1-1	10	TGCAGCGTTGAACAGGGGCATGCTTTCTTT	CSVEQGHAFF
-	TRBV5-1	-	TRBJ1-1	14	TGCGCCAGCAGCTTGCGACAGGCGAACACTGAAGCTTTCTTT	CASSLRQANTEAFF
-	TRBV6-6	TRBD1	TRBJ1-2	14	TGTGCCAGCAGGCCAGGGGGCCAGGGCTATGGCTACACCTTC	CASRPGGQGYGYTF
-	TRBV2	TRBD1	TRBJ1-1	13	TGTGCCAACCGGACAGGGATGAACACTGAAGCTTTCTTT	CANRTGMNTEAFF
-	TRBV19	TRBD2	TRBJ2-5	15	TGTGCCAGTAGTATAGCAGGCGGGGGGTTGGAGACCCAGTACTTC	CASSIAGGGLETQYF
few	TRBV5-1	-	TRBJ2-7	15	TGCGCCAGCAGCTTGGCCGGGACAAACTCCTACGAGCAGTACTTC	CASSLAGTNSYEQYF
-	TRBV9	-	TRBJ1-2	12	TGTGCCACGGCATCAGGGAACTATGGCTACACCTTC	CATASGNYGYTF
-	TRBV5-1	TRBD1	TRBJ1-1	14	TGCGCCAGCAGCACCGGGACAGTGAACACTGAAGCTTTCTTT	CASSTGTVNTEAFF
-	TRBV5-4	-	TRBJ1-2	15	TGTGCCAGCAGCTTGGACGGACAGCCTAACTATGGCTACACCTTC	CASSLDGQPNYGYTF
-	TRBV16	TRBD2	TRBJ2-1	14	TGTGCCAGCAGCCCCCGGGAGGGGGTCAGTGAGCAGTTCTTC	CASSPREGVSEQFF
few	TRBV2	-	TRBJ1-3	13	TGTGCCAGCAGTGAAGAGGTTCCGGGGACCATATATTTT	CASSEEVPGTIYF
-	TRBV2	-	TRBJ1-3	13	TGTGCCAGCAGGGACTTCTCTGGAAACACCATATATTTT	CASRDFSGNTIYF
-	TRBV18	-	TRBJ1-4	15	TGTGCCAGCTCACCATCGGGGGCAACTAATGAAAAACTGTTTTTT	CASSPSGATNEKLFF
-	TRBV28	-	TRBJ2-6	15	TGTGCCAGCAGTGGAGAGGAATCTGGGGCCAACGTCCTGACTTTC	CASSGEESGANVLTF
-	TRBV12-5	TRBD1	TRBJ2-1	16	TGTGCTAGTGGTTTGATACTCGGGACAGGGTGGAATGAGCAGTTCTTC	CASGLILGTGWNEQFF
-	TRBV7-9	-	TRBJ1-3	16	TGTGCCAGCAGCTTACGCGAGCCGGGCTCTGGAAACACCATATATTTT	CASSLREPGSGNTIYF
few	TRBV12-5	TRBD1	TRBJ1-3	16	TGTGCTAGTGGTCTGCCACCGGGACAGGAAGAAAACACCATATATTTT	CASGLPPGQEENTIYF
-	TRBV28	-	TRBJ1-6	14	TGTGCCAGCAGTTTATTACATCGTTATTCACCCCTCCACTTT	CASSLLHRYSPLHF
-	TRBV19	TRBD1	TRBJ1-5	15	TGTGCCAGTAGTAGCAGGGGGTTGGGCAATCAGCCCCAGCATTTT	CASSSRGLGNQPQHF
few	TRBV9	-	TRBJ1-2	13	TGTGCCAGCAGCGTAGAGGGGGGGGTTGGCTACACCTTC	CASSVEGGVGYTF
-	TRBV18	-	TRBJ1-4	17	TGTGCCAGCTCACAGTCTAGGATCGGCGACGGAGGGGAAAAACTGTTTTTT	CASSQSRIGDGGEKLFF
-	TRBV5-1	-	TRBJ2-5	14	TGCGCCAGCAGCTTGGAGAGCCCACAAGAGACCCAGTACTTC	CASSLESPQETQYF
-	TRBV5-4	TRBD1	TRBJ2-3	16	TGTGCCAGCAGCATGGACAGGGTGTTGGGCACAGATACGCAGTATTTT	CASSMDRVLGTDTQYF
-	TRBV28	-	TRBJ2-3	15	TGTGCCAGCAGTTTAGGGGGGGCCGGCACAGATACGCAGTATTTT	CASSLGGAGTDTQYF